This record concerns one T cell receptor (beta chain) sequence. The sample originates from a study of regulatory T cells in long-lasting Graves disease. Sample time point: newly diagnosed GD, antithyroid drugs for less than 3 months. The TCR library was made from RNA extracted from PBMCs. Each of the patients was recruited from an endocrinology department situated in Xi'an, China. The trim removed 3 bases at V and 6 bases at J, leaving 6 bases unmatched. This CDR3 has 14 residues. Per the germline V gene, CDR1 is SGHNT and CDR2 is YYREEE (reference sequence). Arm-PCR of CDR3 regions and iRepertoire HTBI primers were the basis on which TCR beta libraries were built. As originally analysed: Segment identification across samples yielded 62 TRBV and more than twelve TRBJ segments. TCRdb recomputed calls from the multiplex PCR reads with MiXCR, one row per CDR3 protein. These V and J calls are TCRdb output, not the study's own analysis. The sample yields about 240,000 distinct CDR3 sequences, roughly 21% seen once.

Sequenced here: peripheral blood mononuclear cells (PBMCs), sampled at new diagnosis, from a patient treated with antithyroid drugs. The chain has TRBV5-4 and TRBJ2-1; the match to TRBD1 covers 7 bases. The origin of this receptor is a female donor with Graves disease. CDR3 nucleotides: TGTGCCAGCAGCTCCGGGACAGACCCCAATGAGCAGTTCTTC. Encoded protein: CASSSGTDPNEQFF.